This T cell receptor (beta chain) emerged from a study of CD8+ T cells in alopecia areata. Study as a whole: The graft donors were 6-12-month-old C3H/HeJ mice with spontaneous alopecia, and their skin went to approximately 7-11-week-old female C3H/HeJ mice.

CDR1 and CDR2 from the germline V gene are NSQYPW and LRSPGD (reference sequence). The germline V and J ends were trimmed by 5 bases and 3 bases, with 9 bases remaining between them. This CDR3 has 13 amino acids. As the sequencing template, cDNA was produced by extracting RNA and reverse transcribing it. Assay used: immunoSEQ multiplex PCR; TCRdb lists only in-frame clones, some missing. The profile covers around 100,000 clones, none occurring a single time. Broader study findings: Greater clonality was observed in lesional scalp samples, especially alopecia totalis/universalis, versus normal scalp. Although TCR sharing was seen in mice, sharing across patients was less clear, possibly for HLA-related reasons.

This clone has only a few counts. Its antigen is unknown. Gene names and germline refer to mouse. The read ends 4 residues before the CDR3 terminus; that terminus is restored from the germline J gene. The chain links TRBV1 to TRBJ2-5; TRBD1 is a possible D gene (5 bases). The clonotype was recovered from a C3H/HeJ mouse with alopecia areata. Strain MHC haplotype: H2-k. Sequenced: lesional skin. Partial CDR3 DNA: TGCACCTGCAGTCCCCGACAGCAAGAC. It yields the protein CTCSPRQQD. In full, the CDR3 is CTCSPRQQDTQYF.